This T cell receptor beta chain came from a study of T cell repertoires in cytomegalovirus infection. Study observations and caveats: The ex vivo response showed dominance by HLA-C-restricted CMV-specific TCR beta clonotypes. Carriers of CMV and the relevant HLA type were discriminated by public TCR beta frequency.

As to this clonotype: Antigen unknown. With a much larger clone just one base away, this may be a read error.

The germline V gene encodes CDR1 SGHTA and CDR2 FQGNSA. CDR3 length: 14 amino acids. TCRdb analysed the reads with MiXCR anew, one entry per CDR3 protein. Of approximately 300,000 distinct CDR3 sequences in the sample, roughly 25% were seen once. The chain has TRBV7-2 and TRBJ2-7; D uncertain. This specimen was cultured PBMCs, taken from culture after CMV antigen stimulation. The source of this sequence is a human donor in good health (CMV status not recorded). Some clones in this sample may be carry-over from other donors' samples. CDR3 DNA: TGTGCCAGCAGCTCAGACGGCCCCGGTTACGGGCAGTACTTC. Translated, it gives CASSSDGPGYGQYF.